The 4 T cell receptor beta chains below come from one sample, sequenced in a study of CD8 T cells in ankylosing spondylitis. Findings and limits, study-wide: Characteristic, it appeared, of ankylosing spondylitis blood was a TCR beta motif of several highly homologous variants.

Their cognate antigens are unknown. Each CDR3 protein is one row after TCRdb ran MiXCR on the 5' RACE reads. Of 330,000 or so distinct CDR3 sequences listed, 8% are singletons. Sequenced material: blood, either unsorted or a sorted T cell fraction (not recorded which). The receptors originated from a male donor with ankylosing spondylitis.

The chain has TRBV6-1 and TRBJ1-3; D is undetermined. Trimming stripped 0 bases from V and 4 bases from J, with 7 bases between. Germline loops: CDR1 MNHNS, CDR2 SASEGT. CDR3 length equals 14 residues. CDR3 coding DNA: TGTGCCAGCAGTGAAGCGCAAGACGGAAACACCATATATTTT. Residues: CASSEAQDGNTIYF.

The sample holds many counts of this clonotype. This chain joins TRBV29-1 and TRBJ2-1; tentative D call: TRBD1 (5 bases). Germline CDR1 SQVTM, CDR2 ANQGSEA. This CDR3 has 13 amino acids. Trimming removed 5 bases at V and 2 bases at J, with 10 bases between. Here the CDR3 reads CSVHPGTYNEQFF. The CDR3 region has the DNA TGCAGCGTTCATCCAGGGACCTACAATGAGCAGTTCTTC.

This clonotype was recorded a few times. The chain joins TRBV5-1 to TRBJ2-3; 7 bases match TRBD1. V was clipped by 6 bases and J by 0 bases; unmatched bases: 7. The CDR3 length is 15 residues. Germline V gives CDR1 SGHRS, CDR2 YFSETQ. The CDR3, as DNA: TGCGCCAGCACCTATACGGGACAGAGCACAGATACGCAGTATTTT. Translation: CASTYTGQSTDTQYF.

This clonotype was seen only a few times. This sequence joins TRBV3-1 and TRBJ1-1, with 7 bases matching TRBD1. CDR1 is LGHDT and CDR2 is YNNKEL in the germline V gene (reference sequence). V shed 4 bases, J shed 0 bases, and the junction held 8 bases outside the gene matches. This CDR3 has 16 residues. In DNA, the CDR3 is TGTGCCAGCAGCCCCCTCCAGGGGGGAGTGAACACTGAAGCTTTCTTT. It is translated as CASSPLQGGVNTEAFF.